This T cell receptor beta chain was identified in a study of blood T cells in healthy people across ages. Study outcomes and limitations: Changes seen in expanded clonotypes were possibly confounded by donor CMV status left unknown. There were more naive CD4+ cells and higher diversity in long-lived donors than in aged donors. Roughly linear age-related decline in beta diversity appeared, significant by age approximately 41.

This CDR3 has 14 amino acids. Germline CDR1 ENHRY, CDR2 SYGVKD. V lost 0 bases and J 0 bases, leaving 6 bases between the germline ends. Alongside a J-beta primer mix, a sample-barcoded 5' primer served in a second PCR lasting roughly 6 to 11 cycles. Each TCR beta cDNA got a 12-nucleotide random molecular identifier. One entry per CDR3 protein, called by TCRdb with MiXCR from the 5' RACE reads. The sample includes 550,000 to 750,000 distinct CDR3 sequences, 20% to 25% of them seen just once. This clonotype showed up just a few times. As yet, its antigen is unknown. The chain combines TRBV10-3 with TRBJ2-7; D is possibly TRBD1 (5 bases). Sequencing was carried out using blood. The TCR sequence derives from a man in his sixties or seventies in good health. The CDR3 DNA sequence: TGTGCCATCAGTGAGTCACAGGCCTCCTACGAGCAGTACTTC. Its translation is CAISESQASYEQYF.